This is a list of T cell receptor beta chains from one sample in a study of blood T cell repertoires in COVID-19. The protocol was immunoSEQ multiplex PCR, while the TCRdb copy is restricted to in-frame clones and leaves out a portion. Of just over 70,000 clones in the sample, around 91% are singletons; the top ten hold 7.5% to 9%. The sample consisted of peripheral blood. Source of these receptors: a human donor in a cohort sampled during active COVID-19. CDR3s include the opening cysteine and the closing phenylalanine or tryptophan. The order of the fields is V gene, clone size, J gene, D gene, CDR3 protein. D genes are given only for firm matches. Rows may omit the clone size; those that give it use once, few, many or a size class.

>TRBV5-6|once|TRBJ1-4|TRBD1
CASSLAGTGVEKLFF
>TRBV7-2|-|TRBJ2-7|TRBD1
CASSSPTGMSYEQYF
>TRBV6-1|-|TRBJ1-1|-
CASSEWPGNEAFF
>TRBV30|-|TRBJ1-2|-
CAWSVRQDYYGYTF
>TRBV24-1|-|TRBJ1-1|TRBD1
CATEGTGGNTEAFF
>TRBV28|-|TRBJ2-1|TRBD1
CASGWDRALMSSYNEQFF
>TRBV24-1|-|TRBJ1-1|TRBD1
CATSEGGQSFF
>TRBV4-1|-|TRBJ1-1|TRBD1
CASSHSSGGRTEAFF
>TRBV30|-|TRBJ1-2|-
CAWSVFGHSSYGYTF
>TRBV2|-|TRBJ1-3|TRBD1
CASRTGDRGNTIYF
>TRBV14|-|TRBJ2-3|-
CASSQGDTSTDTQYF
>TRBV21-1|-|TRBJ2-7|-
CASSPYPGQGYHEQYF
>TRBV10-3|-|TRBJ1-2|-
CAISPDPGKQGYTF
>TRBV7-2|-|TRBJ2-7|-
CASSLPPPDEQYF
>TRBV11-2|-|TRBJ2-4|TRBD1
CASSSPGGKNIQYF
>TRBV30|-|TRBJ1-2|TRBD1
CACTGGRNGYTF
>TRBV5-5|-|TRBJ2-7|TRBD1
CASSAGQGAYEQYF
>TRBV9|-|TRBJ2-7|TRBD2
CASSPGAGGYEQYF
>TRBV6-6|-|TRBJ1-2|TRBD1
CASSPFPSLDRGDYGYTF
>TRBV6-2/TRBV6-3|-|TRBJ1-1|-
CASSHRTVNTEAFF
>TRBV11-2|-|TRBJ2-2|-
CASSLGVKGVGELFF
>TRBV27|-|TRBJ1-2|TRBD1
CASSPGQGAGYGYTF
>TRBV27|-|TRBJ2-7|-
CASSLLGPAYEQYF
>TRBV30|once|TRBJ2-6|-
CAWSVGRGANVLTF